The 13 T cell receptor beta chains below were found in one sample sequenced in a study of blood T cell repertoires in COVID-19. TCRdb's table, derived via immunoSEQ multiplex PCR, lists solely in-frame clones and lacks some. The data contain about 220,000 clones, approximately 85% of them seen just once; the ten biggest clones take up approximately 2.3%. The material sequenced was peripheral blood. Source of these receptors: a woman in her 70s with COVID-19, enrolled during active disease.

This clone is a singleton in its sample. The chain carries TRBV5-1 and TRBJ2-2; 8 positions agree with TRBD1. Germline CDR1 is SGHRS and CDR2 is YFSETQ. Germline trimming cut 4 bases from V and 5 bases from J; bases unmatched to any gene: 16. This CDR3 contains 18 residues. The CDR3 here is CASSPEQTGAGGTGELFF. In DNA, the CDR3 is TGCGCCAGCAGCCCGGAACAGACAGGGGCTGGTGGGACCGGGGAGCTGTTTTTT.

This chain uses TRBV19 with TRBJ1-5; 7 nucleotides align to TRBD1. The CDR3 runs to 16 residues. The V segment lost 4 bases and the J segment 0 bases; nucleotides outside the gene matches: 6. Germline V gene data show CDR1 as LNHDA and CDR2 as SQIVND (reference sequence). The CDR3 coding sequence is TGTGCCAGTAGTACCCGGGACAGTTATAGCAATCAGCCCCAGCATTTT. This translates into CASSTRDSYSNQPQHF.

The chain carries TRBV12-3 or TRBV12-4 and TRBJ2-1; TRBD2 matches 7 bases. The V and J ends lost 10 bases and 10 bases, in that order; junction bases with no gene match: 10. The length of the CDR3 is 12 residues. The CDR3 reads CATVRLAKEQFF. The CDR3 nucleotides are TGTGCCACCGTAAGACTAGCTAAAGAGCAGTTCTTC.

The rearrangement links TRBV6-5 to TRBJ1-2; TRBD1 matches at 7 bases. Trimming cost V 5 bases and J 7 bases; bases outside gene matches: 10. From germline, CDR1 is MNHEY and CDR2 SVGAGI. The CDR3 covers 14 residues. This CDR3 reads CASSRDSNQGGYTF. CDR3 nucleotide sequence: TGTGCCAGCAGTAGGGACAGTAATCAGGGTGGCTACACCTTC.

This chain uses TRBV4-3 with TRBJ1-2, with D perhaps matching TRBD1 (5 bases). The CDR3 has 16 amino acids. Between the trimmed V and J ends, which lost 0 bases and 0 bases, there was a span of 11 bases. Germline CDR1 reads LGHNA; CDR2 reads YSLEER. CDR3 DNA sequence: TGCGCCAGCAGCCAAGATCCCCGACAGCCTAACTATGGCTACACCTTC. Protein: CASSQDPRQPNYGYTF.

The sample holds a few counts of this clone. The CDR3, as DNA: TGTGCCAGCAGCCAATCGATGTGGGGGGAACACTCCTACGAGCAGTACTTC. This encodes CASSQSMWGEHSYEQYF. The chain employs TRBV16 and TRBJ2-7; D possibly corresponds to TRBD2 (6 bases). The CDR3 has 17 amino acids. V lost 0 bases and J 0 bases, leaving 15 bases between the germline ends. Germline V gene data show CDR1 as KGHSY and CDR2 as FQNENV.

The V and J genes are TRBV7-2 and TRBJ2-7, with a weak D call TRBD1 (5 bases). V lost 4 bases and J lost 1, with 11 bases in between. Per germline, CDR1 SGHTA and CDR2 FQGNSA. The CDR3 sequence is 14 residues long. The CDR3 region is CASSSTPGSYEQYF. The CDR3 nucleotides read TGTGCCAGCAGCTCCACTCCAGGGTCCTACGAGCAGTACTTC.

This chain links TRBV6-6 with TRBJ1-4; the D is unclear. There are 14 residues in the CDR3. CDR1 MNHNY and CDR2 SVGAGI come from the germline V gene (reference sequence). Trimming pared 2 bases from V and 1 base from J, leaving 5 bases between. Written as DNA, the CDR3 is TGTGCCAGCAGTTACGGGAGAACTAATGAAAAACTGTTTTTT. As protein: CASSYGRTNEKLFF.

This chain uses TRBV4-2 with TRBJ2-1; 10 nucleotides line up with TRBD2. The V gene's germline CDR1 is LGHNA and CDR2 YNFKEQ. V shed 0 bases, J shed 4 bases, and the junction held 15 bases outside the gene matches. There are 20 residues in the CDR3. CDR3 in DNA: TGTGCCAGCAGCCAAGATCTGGCTAGCGGGAGTCCATACCCATACAATGAGCAGTTCTTC. Encoded protein: CASSQDLASGSPYPYNEQFF.

The chain employs TRBV19 and TRBJ2-3; unclear D gene. Trimming took 6 bases from V and 0 from J, leaving 10 bases between them. This CDR3 is built from 14 residues. Germline values: CDR1 LNHDA, CDR2 SQIVND (reference sequence). DNA of the CDR3: TGTGCCAGTAGAACAGATTCTAGCACAGATACGCAGTATTTT. It codes for CASRTDSSTDTQYF. Filled out from reference TRBV19 and TRBJ2-3, the complete variable domain reads DGGITQSPKYLFRKEGQNVTLSCEQNLNHDAMYWYRQDPGQGLRLIYYSQIVNDFQKGDIAEGYSVSREKKESFPLTVTSAQKNPTAFYLCASRTDSSTDTQYFGPGTRLTVL.

The chain uses TRBV9 and TRBJ1-6, with 9 bases identical to TRBD1. J gave up 5 bases and V 4 bases, and 4 bases lay outside the gene matches. This CDR3 has 15 amino acids. Germline CDR1 SGDLS, CDR2 YYNGEE. This chain's CDR3 is CASSPGDRDNSPLHF. CDR3 sequence (DNA): TGTGCCAGCAGCCCAGGGGACAGGGATAATTCACCCCTCCACTTT.

CDR3 DNA sequence: TGTGCCAGCAGGGGGGCAGTCATGAACACTGAAGCTTTCTTT. Protein: CASRGAVMNTEAFF. V usage is TRBV7-2 and J usage is TRBJ1-1; perhaps TRBD1 as D (6 bases). Germline loops: CDR1 SGHTA, CDR2 FQGNSA. V was pared by 6 bases and J by 0 bases, with 11 bases between. The CDR3 totals 14 residues.

In its sample, this clone was seen once. This chain links TRBV6-6 with TRBJ1-1, with 9 bases fitting TRBD1. Germline CDR1 and CDR2: MNHNY and SVGAGI (reference sequence). The CDR3 spans 15 residues. Here the CDR3 DNA reads TGTGAAAACCAGGGGACAGGGTGTGAGGACACTGAAGCTTTCTTT. It specifies CENQGTGCEDTEAFF.